The 2 T cell receptor beta chains presented below share a single source sample, sequenced in a study of cytomegalovirus exposure and HLA in healthy donors. The PCR was carried out with 60 Vbeta primers and 13 Jbeta primers. The data were produced by immunoSEQ multiplex PCR, yet TCRdb's version contains in-frame clones alone and is incomplete. The table includes approximately 130,000 clones, more than 80% detected once. The sequenced material came from PBMCs. Receptors were obtained from a woman in her 40s in good health and CMV-seropositive.

This clone has a handful of counts. The J gene is TRBJ1-2, the V gene TRBV7-9; 7 bases are shared with TRBD1. Looked up from germline, CDR1 is SEHNR and CDR2 is FQNEAQ (reference sequence). CDR3 length equals 15 residues. J gave up 2 bases and V 5 bases, and 8 bases lay outside the gene matches. The DNA of the CDR3 is TGTGCCAGCAGCCAGGCAGGGGGAGCAAACTATGGCTACACCTTC. Translation gives CASSQAGGANYGYTF.

This clone came up a few times. The V and J genes are TRBV7-8 and TRBJ2-7, with 15 bases identical to TRBD2. The J segment lost 3 bases and the V segment lost 4 bases, leaving 7 bases of the junction unmatched. CDR3 length equals 17 residues. Germline assignment: CDR1 SGHVS and CDR2 FQNEAQ. The DNA of the CDR3 is TGTGCCAGCAGCTCGGGACTAGCGGGAGGCCGCTTCTACGAGCAGTACTTC. It translates to CASSSGLAGGRFYEQYF.